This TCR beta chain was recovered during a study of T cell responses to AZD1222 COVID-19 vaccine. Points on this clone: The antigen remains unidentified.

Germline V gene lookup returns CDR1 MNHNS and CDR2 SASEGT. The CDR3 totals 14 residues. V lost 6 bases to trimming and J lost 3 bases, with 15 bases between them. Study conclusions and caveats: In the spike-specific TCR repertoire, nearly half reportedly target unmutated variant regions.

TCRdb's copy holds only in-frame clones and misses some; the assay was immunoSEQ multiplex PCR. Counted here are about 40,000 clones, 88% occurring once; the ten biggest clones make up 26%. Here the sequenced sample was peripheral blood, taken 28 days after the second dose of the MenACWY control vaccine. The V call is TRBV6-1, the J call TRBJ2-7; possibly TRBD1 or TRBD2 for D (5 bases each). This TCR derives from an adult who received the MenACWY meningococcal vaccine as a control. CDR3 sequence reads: CASSSGRMNYEQYF. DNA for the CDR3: TGTGCCAGCAGCTCGGGACGTATGAACTACGAGCAGTACTTC.